Listed here is a single TCR beta chain. The antigen is undetermined. PCR involved 60 Vbeta and 13 Jbeta primers. Measured with immunoSEQ multiplex PCR; TCRdb has only the in-frame clones, and not every one. The sample gives about 110,000 clones, nearly 80% of which show up once; roughly 1.2% is in the top ten. At collection, donors were nominally healthy, but unrecorded immune exposures were probable. The sample originates from a study of cytomegalovirus exposure and HLA in healthy donors. Overall study findings and caveats: Generally TCR sequences proved uncommon, though certain public TCRs appeared in numerous donors. In a later analysis, TCR beta V- and J-gene trimming showed a link to a missense DCLRE1C variant. Among the sequence variants, a highly shared cluster was likely an artifact of sequencing.

The CDR3 covers 14 residues. The V gene's germline CDR1 is SNHLY and CDR2 FYNNEI. V lost 8 bases and J lost 0; bases outside the gene matches: 7. The chain employs TRBV2 and TRBJ2-7; 7 positions agree with TRBD1. This receptor was taken from a woman in her 30s in good health and CMV-seronegative. The specimen sequenced was PBMCs. This CDR3 reads CASDRAPLSYEQYF. The CDR3, as DNA: TGTGCCAGCGACAGGGCCCCTCTCTCCTACGAGCAGTACTTC. The variable domain in full, completed from reference TRBV2 and TRBJ2-7, reads EPEVTQTPSHQVTQMGQEVILRCVPISNHLYFYWYRQILGQKVEFLVSFYNNEISEKSEIFDDQFSVERPDGSNFTLKIRSTKLEDSAMYFCASDRAPLSYEQYFGPGTRLTVT.